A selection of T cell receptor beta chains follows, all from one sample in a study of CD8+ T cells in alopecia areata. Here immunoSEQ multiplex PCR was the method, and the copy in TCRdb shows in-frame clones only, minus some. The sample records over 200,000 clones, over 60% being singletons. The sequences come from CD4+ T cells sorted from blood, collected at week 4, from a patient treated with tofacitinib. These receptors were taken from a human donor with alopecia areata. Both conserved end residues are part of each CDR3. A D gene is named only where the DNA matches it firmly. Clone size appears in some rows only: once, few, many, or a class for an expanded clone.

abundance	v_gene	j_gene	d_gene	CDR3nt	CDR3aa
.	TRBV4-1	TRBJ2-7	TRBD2	TGCGCCAGCAGCCTCGCTAGCGGGAGCTACGAGCAGTACTTC	CASSLASGSYEQYF
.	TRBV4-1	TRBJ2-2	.	TGCGCCAGCAGCCAACCCTCGGCGGGGCCGAACACCGGGGAGCTGTTTTTT	CASSQPSAGPNTGELFF
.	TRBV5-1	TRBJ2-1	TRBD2	TGCGCCAGTGCAACTAGCGGGGTTGTCAATGAGCAGTTCTTC	CASATSGVVNEQFF
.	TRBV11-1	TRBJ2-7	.	TGTGCCAGCAGCCTTCGGACGGGGGAGCAGTACTTC	CASSLRTGEQYF
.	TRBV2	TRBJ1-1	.	TGTGCCAGCAGCGTCCGGGACACTGAAGCTTTCTTT	CASSVRDTEAFF
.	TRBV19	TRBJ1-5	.	TGTGCCAGTAGCTTTGGCCCCGATCAGCCCCAGCATTTT	CASSFGPDQPQHF
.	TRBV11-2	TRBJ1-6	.	TGTGCCAGCAGCTTGCGGGGGGGCGTAAATTCACCCCTCCACTTT	CASSLRGGVNSPLHF
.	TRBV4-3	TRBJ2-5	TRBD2	TGCGCCAGCAGCCAAGAAACTAGCGGGGGTAAAGAGACCCAGTACTTC	CASSQETSGGKETQYF
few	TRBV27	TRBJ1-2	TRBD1	TGTGCCAGCAGTTATACCCAGGGGGCTGGTGACTATGGCTACACCTTC	CASSYTQGAGDYGYTF
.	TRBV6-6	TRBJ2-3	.	TGTGCCAGCAGTTACCCCTCAGATACGCAGTATTTT	CASSYPSDTQYF
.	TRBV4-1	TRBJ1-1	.	TGCGCCAGCAGCCAAGCCGCAGCGGACACTGAAGCTTTCTTT	CASSQAAADTEAFF
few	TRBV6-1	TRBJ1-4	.	TGTGCCAGCACCAAAGCCACAGGGACTAATGAAAAACTGTTTTTT	CASTKATGTNEKLFF
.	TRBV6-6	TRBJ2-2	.	TGTGCCAGCAGTCCTGCTGGGAGCACCGGGGAGCTGTTTTTT	CASSPAGSTGELFF
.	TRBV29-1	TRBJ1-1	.	TGCAGCGTTGAACGGAGGCAGGCGAACACTGAAGCTTTCTTT	CSVERRQANTEAFF
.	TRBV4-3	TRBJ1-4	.	TGCGCCAGCAGCCAAGTAAGGGAAAAACTGTTTTTT	CASSQVREKLFF
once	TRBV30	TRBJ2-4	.	TGTGCCTGGAGTGTACTAGGCATTCAGTACTTC	CAWSVLGIQYF
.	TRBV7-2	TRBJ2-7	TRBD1	TGTGCCAGCACCCCGGGGAAGGGACAGGGGGCCCCGGGCGAACAGTACTTC	CASTPGKGQGAPGEQYF
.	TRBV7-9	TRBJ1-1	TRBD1	TGTGCCAGCAGCTTAGCGCCCCAGGGGGTGAACACTGAAGCTTTCTTT	CASSLAPQGVNTEAFF
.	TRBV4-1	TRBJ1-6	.	TGCGCCAGCCGACCTGGAGGGAGGGTGAATTCACCCCTCCACTTT	CASRPGGRVNSPLHF
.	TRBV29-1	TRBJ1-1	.	TGCAGCGTCCTACGCGGGGTTTGGGACACTGAAGCTTTCTTT	CSVLRGVWDTEAFF
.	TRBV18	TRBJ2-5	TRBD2	TGTGCCAGCTCACCCCCGGGGGGGGGCGAACCAGGTCAAGAGACCCAGTACTTC	CASSPPGGGEPGQETQYF
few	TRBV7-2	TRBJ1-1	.	TGTGCCAGCAGCCTTACGGGGGCCTCTACTGAAGCTTTCTTT	CASSLTGASTEAFF
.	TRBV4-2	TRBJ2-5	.	TGTGCCAGCAGCCCCAGAGGGGGGGGCCAAGAGACCCAGTACTTC	CASSPRGGGQETQYF
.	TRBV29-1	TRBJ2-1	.	TGCAGCGTTGATAGGATCGGGGGGCTTACCAATGAGCAGTTCTTC	CSVDRIGGLTNEQFF
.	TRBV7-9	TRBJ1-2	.	TGTGCCAGCAGCTTACAGGAATACTATGGCTACACCTTC	CASSLQEYYGYTF
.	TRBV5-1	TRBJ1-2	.	TGCGCCAGCAGCTTGGGAGACCTTAACTATGGCTACACCTTC	CASSLGDLNYGYTF
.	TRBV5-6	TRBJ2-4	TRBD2	TGTGCCAGCAGCAGACCTAGCGGGGGGGCCGCCAAAAACATTCAGTACTTC	CASSRPSGGAAKNIQYF
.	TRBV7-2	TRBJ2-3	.	TGTGCCAGCAGCCATCAAGTGGATACGCAGTATTTT	CASSHQVDTQYF
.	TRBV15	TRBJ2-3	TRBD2	TGTGCCACCAGAGAGCCGGGAGCGGGGGGCACAGATACGCAGTATTTT	CATREPGAGGTDTQYF
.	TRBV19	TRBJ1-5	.	TGTGCCAGCCACACGGATTGGGGGCAGCCCCAGCATTTT	CASHTDWGQPQHF
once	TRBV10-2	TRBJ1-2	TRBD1	TGCGCCAGCAGTGAGTCCTTCGGGACAGCTAACTATGGCTACACCTTC	CASSESFGTANYGYTF
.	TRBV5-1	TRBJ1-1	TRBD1	TGCGCCAGCAGCCTCGACAGGGCTTCTGAAGCTTTCTTT	CASSLDRASEAFF
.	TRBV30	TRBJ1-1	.	TGTGCCTGGAGTAGACGGACGAACACTGAAGCTTTCTTT	CAWSRRTNTEAFF
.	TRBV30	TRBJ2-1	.	TGTGCCTGGGGCCGCGGCTGGGGGGCGGATGAGCAGTTCTTC	CAWGRGWGADEQFF
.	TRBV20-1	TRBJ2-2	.	TGCAGTGCTGGGCGAGGCGGGGAGCTGTTTTTT	CSAGRGGELFF
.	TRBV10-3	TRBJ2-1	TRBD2	TGTGCCATCAGTGAGTTAGCGGGGTTTAATGAGCAGTTCTTC	CAISELAGFNEQFF
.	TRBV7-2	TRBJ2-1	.	TGTGCCAGCAGCCCCGAGGGCAGAAGCTACAATGAGCAGTTCTTC	CASSPEGRSYNEQFF
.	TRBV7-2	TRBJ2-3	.	TGTGCCAGCAGGCCTCAGGGCCCGGGTACGCAGTATTTT	CASRPQGPGTQYF
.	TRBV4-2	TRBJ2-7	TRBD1	TGTGCCAGCAGCCAAGAGGTAGGACAGGGGCCCTACGAGCAGTACTTC	CASSQEVGQGPYEQYF
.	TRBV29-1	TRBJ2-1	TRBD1	TGCAGCGGGGGACAGGGAAGAGAGCAGTTCTTC	CSGGQGREQFF
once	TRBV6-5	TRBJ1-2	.	TGTGCCAGCAGCCCCAAGGCATTCTACACCTTC	CASSPKAFYTF
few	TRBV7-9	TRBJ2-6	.	TGTGCCACCTCCGTGGGGTCTGGGGCCAACGTCCTGACTTTC	CATSVGSGANVLTF
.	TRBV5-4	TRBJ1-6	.	TGTGCCAGCAGCTTCTCGGTCTCGTTTGGCTCCTATAATTCACCCCTCCACTTT	CASSFSVSFGSYNSPLHF